This T cell receptor (beta chain) originates from a study of graft-versus-host responses after intestinal transplantation. Libraries were prepared by immunoSEQ multiplex PCR; TCRdb keeps only in-frame clonotypes and omits some of them. This table has about 93,000 clones, approximately 95% appearing once. The study's findings and limits: Subjects displaying graft-donor T cell macrochimerism possessed elevated graft-versus-host to host-versus-graft clonal ratios inside allografts. Declining HvG levels early post-transplant were linked to peak circulating GvH clone levels. Marrow from the recipient contained GvH clones, some of which had appeared first in ileum or blood.

For this clone: Its antigen remains unknown.

With 5 bases clipped from V and 5 bases from J, the junction kept 12 bases outside the gene matches. Per germline, CDR1 SEHNR and CDR2 FQNEAQ (reference sequence). The CDR3 length is 16 residues. The rearrangement links TRBV7-9 to TRBJ1-1, with 9 nucleotides matching TRBD1. This clonotype was sampled from a human donor who received an intestinal transplant. Source: unstimulated CD8+ T cells sorted from spleen or lymph node cells, taken before intestinal transplant. The CDR3 nucleotides read TGTGCCAGCAGCCCACGCACGGACAGGGGAGGGACTGAAGCTTTCTTT. Protein: CASSPRTDRGGTEAFF.